The clone carrying this T cell receptor beta chain was observed a single time. Its antigen is not identified. With a much larger clone just one base away, this may be a read error. CDR1 is SGHDN, CDR2 FVKESK, per germline. This CDR3 is 17 amino acids long. The data stem from a study of glioma-infiltrating T cells. Study conclusions and caveats: Gliomas, especially low-grade, showed above-expected tissue-blood divergence; non-neoplastic patients showed below.

TCR alpha and beta CDR3 regions were amplified from RNA using iRepertoire nested multiplex PCR. One entry per CDR3 protein, called by TCRdb with MiXCR from the multiplex PCR reads. The profile shows 150,000 to 200,000 distinct CDR3 sequences, over 25% of them singletons. The TCR was taken from a human donor with low-grade glioma or glioblastoma, undergoing nonglioma brain surgery, or in good health (not recorded which). This chain links TRBV14 with TRBJ1-5, with D tentatively TRBD1 (6 bases). The sequencing input was glioma tissue, nonneoplastic brain tissue, or PBMCs (not recorded which). This CDR3 reads CASSQAGQSYSNQSQHF. In DNA, the CDR3 is TGTGCCAGCAGCCAAGCCGGACAGTCTTATAGCAATCAGTCCCAGCATTTT. Looking up the rest from reference TRBV14 and TRBJ1-5 gives the full variable domain: EAGVTQFPSHSVIEKGQTVTLRCDPISGHDNLYWYRRVMGKEIKFLLHFVKESKQDESGMPNNRFLAERTGGTYSTLKVQPAELEDSGVYFCASSQAGQSYSNQSQHFGDGTRLSIL.